These 7 T cell receptor beta chains share one sample of origin, sequenced in a study of spatial heterogeneity in lung cancer. The study's findings and limits: Mutation tallies in tumors tracked expanded intratumoral alpha and beta TCR counts.

Time point denoted: sample taken at primary tumor resection. No antigens are known for them. TCRdb reprocessed the 5' RACE reads via MiXCR and lists one record per CDR3 protein. The sample carries approximately 9,700 distinct CDR3 sequences, 9.5% to 15% recorded once. The input for sequencing was lung tumor tissue, taken at surgery. The receptor set was obtained from a male donor with early-stage non-small cell lung cancer.

The chain couples TRBV12-3 or TRBV12-4 to TRBJ2-4; the D is unclear. Trimming cost V 1 base and J 7 bases, with 8 bases left between them. The CDR3 has 13 amino acids. The chain's CDR3 is CASSLGHANIQYF. CDR3 nucleotides: TGTGCCAGCAGTTTAGGGCACGCGAACATTCAGTACTTC.

This clonotype qualifies as medium-sized (0.01 to 0.1%). The V gene is TRBV10-3, the J gene TRBJ2-1; 9 bases fit TRBD2. Looked up from germline, CDR1 is ENHRY and CDR2 is SYGVKD. J gave up 5 bases and V 0 bases, and 8 bases lay outside the gene matches. The CDR3 has 17 residues. The CDR3 DNA follows: TGTGCCATCAGTGAGTCCCGCGCTAGCGGGGATAACAATGAGCAGTTCTTC. Protein: CAISESRASGDNNEQFF.

In its sample, this clonotype was seen many times. The chain joins TRBV6-5 to TRBJ1-6, with 8 bases that match TRBD1. CDR1 MNHEY and CDR2 SVGAGI come from the germline V gene. J lost 8 bases, V lost 6 bases, and 6 bases had no gene match. The CDR3 spans 14 residues. CDR3 amino acids: CASRLTGEDSPLHF. Here the CDR3 DNA reads TGTGCCAGCAGGCTGACAGGGGAAGATTCACCCCTCCACTTT.

This clonotype has at least ten counts. V is TRBV7-2 and J is TRBJ2-5, with D tentatively TRBD2 (6 bases). The CDR3 runs 14 residues. In germline, CDR1 is SGHTA, CDR2 FQGNSA. Trimming took off 0 bases at V and 4 bases at J, with 9 bases between the two ends. This CDR3 is CASSLARTTETQYF. CDR3 DNA: TGTGCCAGCAGCTTAGCCCGGACTACAGAGACCCAGTACTTC.

This clonotype was counted only a few times. This chain links TRBV4-2 with TRBJ1-1; D unresolved. V was trimmed by 0 bases and J by 4 bases, leaving 12 bases between them. This CDR3 has 15 residues. Germline CDR1 is LGHNA and CDR2 is YNFKEQ. The CDR3 loop reads CASSQDRSGGTEAFF. CDR3 coding DNA: TGTGCCAGCAGCCAAGATAGGAGTGGCGGCACTGAAGCTTTCTTT.

About this clonotype itself: The conserved phenylalanine or tryptophan normally closing the CDR3 is absent here, so this likely arose from a read error. V is TRBV29-1 and J is TRBJ2-1, with D possibly being TRBD1 (5 bases). The CDR3 contains 13 residues. Germline CDR1 SQVTM, CDR2 ANQGSEA. Trimming took off 2 bases at V and 8 bases at J, with 13 bases between the two ends. CDR3 sequence: CSVEKETAHEQFS. CDR3 in DNA: TGCAGCGTTGAAAAGGAGACAGCGCATGAGCAGTTCTCC.

This clonotype has more than one count but fewer than ten. This chain links TRBV6-5 with TRBJ2-7; 7 bases align to TRBD1. The V gene end was trimmed by 3 bases and the J gene end by 5 bases; junction bases not matched to a gene: 7. Looked up from germline, CDR1 is MNHEY and CDR2 is SVGAGI. This CDR3 has 14 amino acids. CDR3 loop: CASSYQQGQNEQYF. CDR3 sequence (DNA): TGTGCCAGCAGTTATCAACAGGGGCAGAACGAGCAGTACTTC.